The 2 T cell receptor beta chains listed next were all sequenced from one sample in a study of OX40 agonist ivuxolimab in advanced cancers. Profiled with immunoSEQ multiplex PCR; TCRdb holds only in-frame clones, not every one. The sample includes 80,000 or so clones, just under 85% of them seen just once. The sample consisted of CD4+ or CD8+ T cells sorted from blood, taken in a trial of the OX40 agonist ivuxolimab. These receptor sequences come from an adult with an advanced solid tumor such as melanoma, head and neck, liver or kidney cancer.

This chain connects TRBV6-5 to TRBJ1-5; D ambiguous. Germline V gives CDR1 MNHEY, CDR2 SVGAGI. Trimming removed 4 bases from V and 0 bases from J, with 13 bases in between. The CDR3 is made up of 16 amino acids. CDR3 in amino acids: CASSSYGRNSNQPQHF. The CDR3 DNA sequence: TGTGCCAGCAGTTCCTACGGACGGAATAGCAATCAGCCCCAGCATTTT.

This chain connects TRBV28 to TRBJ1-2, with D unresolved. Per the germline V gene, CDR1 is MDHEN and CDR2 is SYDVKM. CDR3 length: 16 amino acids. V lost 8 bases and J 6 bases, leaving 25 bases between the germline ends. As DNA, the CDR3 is TGTGCCAGCGCCATTATAGGGAAGGCTGTTTTCGATGGCTACACCTTC. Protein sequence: CASAIIGKAVFDGYTF.